These 20 T cell receptor beta chains were all obtained from the same sample, sequenced in a study of blood T cell repertoires in COVID-19. Sequenced by immunoSEQ multiplex PCR; TCRdb stores in-frame clones only, minus some. The sample lists approximately 70,000 clones; nearly 80% were seen once. Sequencing was done on a sample of peripheral blood. These receptors were taken from an older woman with acute or convalescent COVID-19.

Note on this clone: A junction boundary mismatches the germline segment, possibly from a read error. The rearrangement joins TRBV7-7 to TRBJ2-7, with D tentatively TRBD1 (6 bases). The length of the CDR3 is 13 residues. The germline gives CDR1 SSHAT, CDR2 FNYEAQ (reference sequence). This CDR3 is CASSFHRESEQYF. The CDR3 coding sequence is TGTGCTAGCAGCTTTCACAGGGAGAGCGAGCAGTACTTC.

The J gene is TRBJ2-5, the V gene TRBV5-1; 9 bases match TRBD2. J gave up 4 bases and V 4 bases, and 5 bases lay outside the gene matches. Germline CDR1 SGHRS, CDR2 YFSETQ. The CDR3 covers 14 residues. The CDR3 DNA sequence: TGCGCCAGCAGCCCCAGGACTAGCGCAGAGACCCAGTACTTC. It codes for CASSPRTSAETQYF.

V usage is TRBV12-3 or TRBV12-4 and J usage is TRBJ2-7; TRBD1 agrees at 8 bases. This CDR3 has 13 amino acids. V lost 8 bases and J lost 0; bases outside the gene matches: 3. CDR3 in amino acids: CASDGQGSYEQYF. In DNA form, the CDR3 reads TGTGCCAGCGATGGACAGGGCTCCTACGAGCAGTACTTC.

V usage is TRBV4-2 and J usage is TRBJ1-1; D possibly corresponds to TRBD1 (5 bases). The CDR3 has 14 amino acids. Germline CDR1 and CDR2: LGHNA and YNFKEQ. V lost 0 bases and J lost 4, with 9 bases in between. The CDR3 DNA is TGTGCCAGCAGCCAAGATAGGCAGGGCACTGAAGCTTTCTTT. It encodes CASSQDRQGTEAFF.

The V call is TRBV6-5, the J call TRBJ2-7; D remains unclear. This CDR3 region has 15 residues. The germline V gene encodes CDR1 MNHEY and CDR2 SVGAGI. V was cut by 0 bases and J by 3 bases, with 12 bases left in between. This chain's CDR3 is CASSYSAQYGYEQYF. CDR3 DNA sequence: TGTGCCAGCAGTTACTCTGCCCAGTATGGCTACGAGCAGTACTTC.

This clone was recorded many times. The chain recombines TRBV5-4 with TRBJ1-1; perhaps TRBD1 as D (6 bases). Germline V gives CDR1 SGHNT, CDR2 YYREEE (reference sequence). This CDR3 has 17 amino acids. V lost 3 bases and J 1 base, leaving 19 bases between the germline ends. The DNA of the CDR3 is TGTGCCAGCAGCTCTCGGCTTCGGACAGTGGCGAACACTGAAGCTTTCTTT. It specifies CASSSRLRTVANTEAFF.

This clone was seen only a few times. CDR3 residues: CASSLSKTSNSNQPQHF. The CDR3 coding sequence is TGTGCCAGCAGTTTATCGAAGACATCTAATAGCAATCAGCCCCAGCATTTT. The chain is built from TRBV27 and TRBJ1-5; D call uncertain. CDR1 and CDR2 from the germline V gene are MNHEY and SMNVEV (reference sequence). The CDR3 consists of 17 residues. V lost 0 bases, J lost 0 bases, and 12 bases lay in between.

This clone showed up just a few times. This chain links TRBV2 with TRBJ2-6; tentative D call: TRBD1 (7 bases). The V end lost 6 bases, the J end lost 4 bases, and 10 bases lay between the germline ends. The CDR3 has 14 residues. Germline V gives CDR1 SNHLY, CDR2 FYNNEI. The CDR3 region has the DNA TGTGCCAGCAGCAGGGGGGCAGGGGCCAACGTCCTGACTTTC. It translates to CASSRGAGANVLTF. Full variable domain (rest looked up from reference TRBV2 and TRBJ2-6): EPEVTQTPSHQVTQMGQEVILRCVPISNHLYFYWYRQILGQKVEFLVSFYNNEISEKSEIFDDQFSVERPDGSNFTLKIRSTKLEDSAMYFCASSRGAGANVLTFGAGSRLTVL.

This chain connects TRBV3-1 (or the pseudogene TRBV3-2) to TRBJ2-1, with a tentative D call TRBD2 (6 bases). Trimming took off 0 bases at V and 8 bases at J, with 14 bases between the two ends. The CDR3 runs 15 residues. Germline V lookup: CDR1 LGHDT, CDR2 YNNKEL (reference sequence). The CDR3 loop is CASSQDWRRGDEQFF. CDR3 nucleotide sequence: TGTGCCAGCAGCCAAGATTGGAGGCGGGGCGATGAGCAGTTCTTC.

The rearrangement links TRBV4-1 to TRBJ2-3; a weak D match, TRBD2 (5 bases). Germline V lookup: CDR1 MGHRA, CDR2 YSYEKL. CDR3 length: 16 residues. The ends were cut back, 4 bases at V and 1 base at J, with 15 bases in the middle. The CDR3 loop reads CASSPPGLEGTDTQYF. The CDR3 nucleotides read TGCGCCAGCAGCCCCCCCGGACTTGAAGGCACAGATACGCAGTATTTT.

This chain connects TRBV5-6 to TRBJ1-3; D may be TRBD1 (5 bases). Germline CDR1 and CDR2: SGHDT and YYEEEE. The V gene lost 2 bases and the J gene lost 1 base, with 10 bases spanning the gap. The CDR3 extends over 15 amino acids. Here the CDR3 DNA reads TGTGCCAGCAGCTTAGGGAGGGGTTCTGGAAACACCATATATTTT. Its protein is CASSLGRGSGNTIYF.

This CDR3 is CASSLENTYEQYF. The CDR3 DNA is TGTGCCAGCAGCTTAGAAAATACCTACGAGCAGTACTTC. The gene calls are TRBV11-2 and TRBJ2-7; D gene uncertain. Trimming stripped 0 bases from V and 2 bases from J, with 5 bases between. Per the germline V gene, CDR1 is SGHAT and CDR2 is FQNNGV. This CDR3 is built from 13 residues.

This clone was seen a few times. The gene calls are TRBV30 and TRBJ1-1, with 7 bases fitting TRBD1. The CDR3 contains 15 residues. CDR1 is GTSNPN, CDR2 SVGIG, per germline (reference sequence). V gave up 1 base and J gave up 5 bases; unmatched junction bases: 10. The CDR3: CAWSAVDRAGTEAFF. CDR3 DNA sequence: TGTGCCTGGAGTGCTGTTGACAGGGCGGGGACTGAAGCTTTCTTT.

In its sample, this clone was seen many times. The J gene is TRBJ2-1, the V gene TRBV19, with TRBD1 matching 7 bases. From germline, CDR1 is LNHDA and CDR2 SQIVND (reference sequence). The CDR3 length is 16 residues. V shed 6 bases, J shed 2 bases, and the junction held 10 bases outside the gene matches. CDR3 in amino acids: CASRITRQGPYNEQFF. CDR3 nucleotide sequence: TGTGCCAGTAGGATTACTCGACAGGGCCCCTACAATGAGCAGTTCTTC.

This clone was seen once. The chain uses TRBV18 and TRBJ2-2; 12 bases agree with TRBD2. The ends lost 6 bases at V and 4 bases at J; junction bases unmatched: 3. Germline V gene data show CDR1 as KGHSH and CDR2 as LQKENI. This CDR3 spans 15 amino acids. CDR3 in DNA: TGTGCCAGCTCGCCGGGACTAGCGGGCACCGGGGAGCTGTTTTTT. Its translation is CASSPGLAGTGELFF.

This clone was counted between two and nine times. The chain recombines TRBV4-1 with TRBJ1-2; 8 nucleotides align to TRBD1. V lost 0 bases, J lost 6 bases, and 9 bases stayed unmatched. Germline lookup yields CDR1 MGHRA and CDR2 YSYEKL. The CDR3 covers 16 residues. The CDR3 region has the DNA TGCGCCAGCAGCCAAGAATGGGAACAGGGGGTACATGGCTACACCTTC. Its translation is CASSQEWEQGVHGYTF.

The J gene is TRBJ1-2, the V gene TRBV14; D is ambiguous. The V and J ends lost 1 base and 4 bases respectively, with 7 bases between them. This CDR3 has 13 residues. CDR1 and CDR2 from the germline V gene are SGHDN and FVKESK. The CDR3 DNA reads as TGTGCCAGCAGCCAAGGCAGGTTCTATGGCTACACCTTC. Amino acids: CASSQGRFYGYTF.

The chain employs TRBV9 and TRBJ1-2; D remains unclear. The V gene's germline CDR1 is SGDLS and CDR2 YYNGEE. V dropped 3 bases and J dropped 8 bases, with 17 bases sitting between them. CDR3 length: 14 residues. CDR3 DNA sequence: TGTGCCAGCAGCGCCGGATCAGGACTCGAGGGCTACACCTTC. Its translation is CASSAGSGLEGYTF.

This sequence joins TRBV3-1 (or the pseudogene TRBV3-2) and TRBJ1-3; 8 nucleotides agree with TRBD1. CDR1 is LGHDT, CDR2 YNNKEL, per germline (reference sequence). This CDR3 region has 16 residues. V gave up 0 bases and J gave up 3 bases; unmatched junction bases: 4. CDR3 in amino acids: CASSQEAGGIGNTIYF. CDR3 in DNA: TGTGCCAGCAGCCAAGAGGCAGGGGGCATTGGAAACACCATATATTTT.

CDR3: CASSINRGEVQETQYF. CDR3 nucleotides: TGCGCCAGCAGCATAAACAGGGGAGAGGTCCAAGAGACCCAGTACTTC. The rearrangement links TRBV5-1 to TRBJ2-5; 7 nucleotides align to TRBD1. This CDR3 comprises 16 residues. J gave up 1 base and V 4 bases, and 10 bases lay outside the gene matches. Per germline, CDR1 SGHRS and CDR2 YFSETQ. Full variable domain (rest looked up from reference TRBV5-1 and TRBJ2-5): KAGVTQTPRYLIKTRGQQVTLSCSPISGHRSVSWYQQTPGQGLQFLFEYFSETQRNKGNFPGRFSGRQFSNSRSEMNVSTLELGDSALYLCASSINRGEVQETQYFGPGTRLLVL.